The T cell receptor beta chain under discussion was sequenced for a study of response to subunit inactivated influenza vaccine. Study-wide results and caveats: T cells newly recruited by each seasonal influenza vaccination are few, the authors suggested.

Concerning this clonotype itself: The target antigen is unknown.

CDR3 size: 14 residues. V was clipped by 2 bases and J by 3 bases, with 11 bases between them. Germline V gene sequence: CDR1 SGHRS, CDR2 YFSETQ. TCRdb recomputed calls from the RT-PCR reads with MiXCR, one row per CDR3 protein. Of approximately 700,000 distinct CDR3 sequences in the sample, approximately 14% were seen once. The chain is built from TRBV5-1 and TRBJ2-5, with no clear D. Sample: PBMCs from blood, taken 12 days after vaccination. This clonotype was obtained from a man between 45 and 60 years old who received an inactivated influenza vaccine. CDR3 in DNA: TGCGCCAGCAGCTTCCTGGATACTAAAGAGACCCAGTACTTC. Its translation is CASSFLDTKETQYF.